This T cell receptor beta chain was sequenced for a study of blood T cells in healthy people across ages. Study-level points and caveats: Conclusively comparing naive with antigen-experienced cells was impossible with unsorted PBMCs. Strong correlation linked observed beta diversity and percent naive T cells.

The donors, aged about 6 to 90, were healthy Caucasians from Russia. Notes on this clonotype: Its antigen remains unidentified.

Germline V lookup: CDR1 LNHNV, CDR2 YYDKDF (reference sequence). Deletions cut 1 base from V and 0 bases from J, with 8 bases between. This CDR3 comprises 15 residues. Together with a sample-barcoded 5' primer, a J-beta primer mix was included in a second PCR lasting about 6 to 11 cycles. TCRdb analysed the 5' RACE reads with MiXCR anew, one entry per CDR3 protein. This table has almost 1 million distinct CDR3 sequences, around 54% appearing once. The receptor was isolated from an older woman in good health. Sequencing used blood. V usage is TRBV15 and J usage is TRBJ2-3; no reliable D call. The CDR3 spells CATSRVLTSTDTQYF. In DNA form, the CDR3 reads TGTGCCACCAGCAGAGTGTTAACTAGCACAGATACGCAGTATTTT.